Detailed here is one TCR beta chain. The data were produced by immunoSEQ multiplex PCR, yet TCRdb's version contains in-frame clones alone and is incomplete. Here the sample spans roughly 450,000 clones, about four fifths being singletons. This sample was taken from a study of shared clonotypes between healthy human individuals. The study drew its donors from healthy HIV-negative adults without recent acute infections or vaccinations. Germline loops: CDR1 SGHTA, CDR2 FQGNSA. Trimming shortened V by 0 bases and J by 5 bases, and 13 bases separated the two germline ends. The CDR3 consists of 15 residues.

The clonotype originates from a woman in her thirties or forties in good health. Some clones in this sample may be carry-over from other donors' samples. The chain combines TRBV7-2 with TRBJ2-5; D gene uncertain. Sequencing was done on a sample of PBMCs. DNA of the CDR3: TGTGCCAGCAGCTTAGCGTCAGTGGTGGGGGAGACCCAGTACTTC. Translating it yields CASSLASVVGETQYF.